Below are 4 T cell receptor beta chains sequenced from a single sample in a study of graft-versus-host responses after intestinal transplantation. The antigens of these receptors remain unknown. Method: immunoSEQ multiplex PCR; TCRdb's copy keeps in-frame clones and lacks some. The sample contains about 86,000 clones, 75% to 90% of which appear only once. This specimen was unstimulated CD8+ T cells sorted from spleen or lymph node cells, taken before intestinal transplant. The receptors were sampled from a human donor who received an intestinal transplant.

The rearrangement joins TRBV2 to TRBJ1-6; D remains unclear. CDR3 length: 16 residues. V was shortened by 0 bases and J by 7 bases, with 13 bases between the two germline ends. Germline assignment: CDR1 SNHLY and CDR2 FYNNEI. CDR3 sequence: CASSEAHTYANSPLHF. As DNA, the CDR3 is TGTGCCAGCAGTGAAGCGCACACGTACGCAAATTCACCCCTCCACTTT.

This sequence joins TRBV10-3 and TRBJ2-7; D uncertain. Germline loops: CDR1 ENHRY, CDR2 SYGVKD. The CDR3 contains 10 residues. Trimming cost V 8 bases and J 3 bases, with 5 bases left between them. The CDR3 region is CAILSYEQYF. The CDR3 bases are TGTGCCATCCTTAGCTACGAGCAGTACTTC.

J is TRBJ2-5 and V is TRBV9; D possibly corresponds to TRBD1 (5 bases). Germline CDR1 is SGDLS and CDR2 is YYNGEE. V lost 0 bases to trimming and J lost 1 base, with 10 bases between them. The CDR3 extends over 15 amino acids. In DNA form, the CDR3 reads TGTGCCAGCAGCGTAGGGATGACAGTCCAAGAGACCCAGTACTTC. Its translation: CASSVGMTVQETQYF.

V gene TRBV7-2 combines with J gene TRBJ2-7, with 12 bases lining up with TRBD2. The CDR3 is 15 residues long. V lost 3 bases, J lost 1 base, and 1 base stayed unmatched. CDR1 SGHTA and CDR2 FQGNSA come from the germline V gene. CDR3: CASSLGLAGSYEQYF. CDR3 nucleotides: TGTGCCAGCAGCTTGGGACTAGCGGGTTCCTACGAGCAGTACTTC.